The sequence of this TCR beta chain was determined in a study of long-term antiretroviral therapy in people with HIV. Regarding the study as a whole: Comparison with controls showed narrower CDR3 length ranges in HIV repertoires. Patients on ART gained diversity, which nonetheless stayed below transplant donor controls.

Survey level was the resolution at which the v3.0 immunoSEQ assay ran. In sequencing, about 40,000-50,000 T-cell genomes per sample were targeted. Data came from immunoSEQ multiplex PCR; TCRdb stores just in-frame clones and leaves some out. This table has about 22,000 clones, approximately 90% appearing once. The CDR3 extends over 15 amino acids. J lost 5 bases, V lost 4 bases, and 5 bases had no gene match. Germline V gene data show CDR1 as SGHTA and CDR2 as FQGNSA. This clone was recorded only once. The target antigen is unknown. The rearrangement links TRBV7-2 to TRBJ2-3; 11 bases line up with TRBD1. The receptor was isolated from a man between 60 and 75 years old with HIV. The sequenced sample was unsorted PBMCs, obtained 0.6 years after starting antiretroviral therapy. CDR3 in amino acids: CASSSRTGGIDTQYF. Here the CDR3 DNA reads TGTGCCAGCAGCTCTAGGACAGGGGGCATAGATACGCAGTATTTT.